The rows below give T cell receptor beta chains drawn from one sample of a study of human T cells and chemical hapten exposure. TCRdb processed the RACE reads anew with MiXCR; each CDR3 protein has one entry. The sample lists more than 300,000 distinct CDR3 sequences, 4.5% to 5.5% occurring once. Sequenced material: whole blood, taken in connection with sensitization to the hapten diphenylcyclopropenone (DPC). These TCRs come from a woman between 50 and 59 years old with alopecia areata. Some clones in this sample may be carry-over from other donors' samples. Both conserved end residues are part of each CDR3. A D gene is named only where the DNA matches it firmly. Clone size is stated in some rows and not others, as once, few, many or a class when expanded.

V gene	D gene	J gene	clone size	CDR3 DNA	CDR3 protein
TRBV4-1	-	TRBJ2-3	many	TGCGCCAGCAGCCAAGGGTTGGAGGTTCGCACAGATACGCAGTATTTT	CASSQGLEVRTDTQYF
TRBV10-3	-	TRBJ2-2	few	TGTGCCATCAGTGAGTCGGAACAGGCCCCGAACACCGGGGAGCTGTTTTTT	CAISESEQAPNTGELFF
TRBV5-6	TRBD1	TRBJ2-5	-	TGTGCCAGCAGCTTTCGGACAGGGTCGGGGGAAGAGACCCAGTACTTC	CASSFRTGSGEETQYF
TRBV25-1	-	TRBJ2-2	many	TGTGCCAGCAGGGACTCCACCGGGGAGCTGTTTTTT	CASRDSTGELFF
TRBV6-5	-	TRBJ2-3	-	TGTGCCAGCAGCCCCAGGGGTTGGCGGAGGCCCACTTTT	CASSPRGWRRPTF
TRBV4-2	-	TRBJ1-2	many	TGTGCCAGCAGTCTGGTAGGGAATGGCTACACCTTC	CASSLVGNGYTF
TRBV7-2	-	TRBJ2-5	few	TGTGCCAGCAGCCAAAGGGGCCCGACCGGAGAGACCCAGTACTTC	CASSQRGPTGETQYF
TRBV6-6	-	TRBJ1-5	-	TGTGCCAGCGGTATTTTATCTGAGCCCCAGCATTTT	CASGILSEPQHF
TRBV7-2	-	TRBJ2-1	-	TGTGCCAGCAGCGCCTCAGTTAGCTCCTACAATGAGCAGTTCTTC	CASSASVSSYNEQFF
TRBV28	-	TRBJ2-4	many	TGTGCCAGCAGTGGTGGGGGCGGGGGAGAAAACATTCAGTACTTC	CASSGGGGGENIQYF
TRBV2	-	TRBJ2-1	few	TGTGCCAGCAAGGAGACCAGCTCCTACAATGAGCAGTTCTTC	CASKETSSYNEQFF
TRBV19	TRBD2	TRBJ2-1	-	TGTGCCAGTAGTATAAGCGGGGGGCCCCCCAATGAGCAGTTCTTC	CASSISGGPPNEQFF
TRBV6-5	-	TRBJ2-7	many	TGTGCCAGTAGGGACTTTAATATCCACGAGCAGTACTTC	CASRDFNIHEQYF
TRBV20-1	TRBD1	TRBJ1-2	-	TGCAGTGCTAGTTCCGACAGGGATTTTAACTATGGCTACACCTTC	CSASSDRDFNYGYTF
TRBV23-1	-	TRBJ2-1	-	TGCGCCAGCAGTCAATCCCAGTGGGCCTTGTCCTACAATGAGCAGTTCTTC	CASSQSQWALSYNEQFF
TRBV15	-	TRBJ1-5	many	TGTGCCACCAGCAGGGAATACAATCAGCCCCAGCATTTT	CATSREYNQPQHF
TRBV12-3/TRBV12-4	-	TRBJ2-3	-	TGTGCCAGCAGTTTTAGCTCCACCGGCGGCACAGATACGCAGTATTTT	CASSFSSTGGTDTQYF
TRBV9	-	TRBJ2-1	many	TGTGCCAGCAGCGTAGACTCAGTTCCTTCCTACAATGAGCAGTTCTTC	CASSVDSVPSYNEQFF
TRBV7-9	-	TRBJ2-1	few	TGTGCCAGCAGCTTAGCGGTCAGGCGGGACAACTCCTACAATGAGCAGTTCTTC	CASSLAVRRDNSYNEQFF